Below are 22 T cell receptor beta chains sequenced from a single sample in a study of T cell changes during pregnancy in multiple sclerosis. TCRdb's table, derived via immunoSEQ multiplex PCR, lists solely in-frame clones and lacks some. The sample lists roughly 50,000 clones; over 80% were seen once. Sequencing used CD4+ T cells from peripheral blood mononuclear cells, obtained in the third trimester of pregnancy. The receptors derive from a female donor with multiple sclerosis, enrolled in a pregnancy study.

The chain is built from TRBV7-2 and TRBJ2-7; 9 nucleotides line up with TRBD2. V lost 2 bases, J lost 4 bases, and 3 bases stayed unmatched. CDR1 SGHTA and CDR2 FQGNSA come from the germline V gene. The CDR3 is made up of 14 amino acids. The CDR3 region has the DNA TGTGCCAGCAGCTTATTTGCGGGAGGGTACGAGCAGTACTTC. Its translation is CASSLFAGGYEQYF.

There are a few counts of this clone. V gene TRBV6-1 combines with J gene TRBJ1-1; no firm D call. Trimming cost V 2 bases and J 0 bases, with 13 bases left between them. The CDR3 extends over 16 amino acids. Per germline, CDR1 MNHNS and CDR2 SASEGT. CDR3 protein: CASSELSTIMNTEAFF. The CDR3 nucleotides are TGTGCCAGCAGTGAACTCTCAACTATTATGAACACTGAAGCTTTCTTT.

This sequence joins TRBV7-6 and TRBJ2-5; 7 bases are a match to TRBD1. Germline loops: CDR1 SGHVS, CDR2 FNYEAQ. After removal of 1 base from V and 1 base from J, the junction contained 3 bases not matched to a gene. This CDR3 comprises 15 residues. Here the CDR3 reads CASSLDGTAQETQYF. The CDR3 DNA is TGTGCCAGCAGCTTAGATGGGACAGCCCAAGAGACCCAGTACTTC.

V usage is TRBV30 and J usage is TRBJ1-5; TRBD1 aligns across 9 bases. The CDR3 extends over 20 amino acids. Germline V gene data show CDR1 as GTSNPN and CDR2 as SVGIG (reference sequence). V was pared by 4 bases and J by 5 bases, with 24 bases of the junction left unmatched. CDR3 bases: TGTGCCTGGACCCCCTCGAGGAGACAGGGGGTATGGATAGGAGATCAGCCCCAGCATTTT. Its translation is CAWTPSRRQGVWIGDQPQHF.

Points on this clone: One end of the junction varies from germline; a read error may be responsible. CDR3 amino acids: CASSVGTIGDGYTF. The CDR3 DNA sequence: TGTGCCAGCAGTGTAGGCACGATAGGGGATGGCTACACCTTC. This rearrangement joins TRBV9 to TRBJ1-2; a weak D match, TRBD1 (5 bases). This CDR3 is 14 amino acids long. From germline, CDR1 is SGDLS and CDR2 YYNGEE.

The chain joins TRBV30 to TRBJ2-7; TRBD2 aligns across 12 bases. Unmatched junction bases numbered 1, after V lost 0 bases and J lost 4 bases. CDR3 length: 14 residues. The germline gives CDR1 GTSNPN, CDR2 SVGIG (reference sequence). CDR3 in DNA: TGTGCCTGGAGTGTACTAGCGGGAGGTTACGAGCAGTACTTC. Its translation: CAWSVLAGGYEQYF.

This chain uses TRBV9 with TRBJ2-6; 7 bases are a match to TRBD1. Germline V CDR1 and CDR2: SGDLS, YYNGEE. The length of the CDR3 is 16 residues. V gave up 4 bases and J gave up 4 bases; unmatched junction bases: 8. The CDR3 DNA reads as TGTGCCAGCAGCAAGATAGGGGGCCCCGGGGCCAACGTCCTGACTTTC. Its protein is CASSKIGGPGANVLTF.

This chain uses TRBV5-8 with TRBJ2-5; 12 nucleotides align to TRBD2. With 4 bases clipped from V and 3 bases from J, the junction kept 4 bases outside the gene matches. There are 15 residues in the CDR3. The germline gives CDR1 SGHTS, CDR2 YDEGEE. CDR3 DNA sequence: TGTGCCAGCAGCCGGGGACTAGCGGGTAAAGAGACCCAGTACTTC. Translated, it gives CASSRGLAGKETQYF.

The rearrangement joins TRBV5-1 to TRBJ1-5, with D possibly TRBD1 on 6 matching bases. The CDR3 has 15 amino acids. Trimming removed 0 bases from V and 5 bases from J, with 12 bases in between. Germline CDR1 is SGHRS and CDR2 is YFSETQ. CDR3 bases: TGCGCCAGCAGCTTGGGTACAGGGTTCGATCAGCCCCAGCATTTT. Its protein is CASSLGTGFDQPQHF.

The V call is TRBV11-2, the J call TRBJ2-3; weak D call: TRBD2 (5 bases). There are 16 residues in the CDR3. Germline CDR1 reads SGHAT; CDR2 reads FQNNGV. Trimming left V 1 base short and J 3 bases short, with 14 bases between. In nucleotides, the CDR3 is TGTGCCAGCAGCTTAGTCGGGGAGTTGCTTACAGATACGCAGTATTTT. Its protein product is CASSLVGELLTDTQYF.

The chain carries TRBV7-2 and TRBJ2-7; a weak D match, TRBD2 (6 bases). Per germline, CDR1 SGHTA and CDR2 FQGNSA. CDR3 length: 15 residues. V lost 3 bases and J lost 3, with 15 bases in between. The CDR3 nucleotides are TGTGCCAGCAGCTTGGCCGGGGGACGGTTCTACGAGCAGTACTTC. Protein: CASSLAGGRFYEQYF.

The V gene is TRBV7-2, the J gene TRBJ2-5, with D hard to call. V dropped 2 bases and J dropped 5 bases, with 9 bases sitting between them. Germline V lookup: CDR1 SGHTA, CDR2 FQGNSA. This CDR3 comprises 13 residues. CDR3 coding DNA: TGTGCCAGCAGCTTAACGAATCGGGAGACCCAGTACTTC. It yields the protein CASSLTNRETQYF.

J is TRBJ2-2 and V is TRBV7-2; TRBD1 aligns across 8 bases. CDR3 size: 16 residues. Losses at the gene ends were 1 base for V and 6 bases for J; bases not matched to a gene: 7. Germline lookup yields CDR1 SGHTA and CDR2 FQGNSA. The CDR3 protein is CASSLVGTGNPGELFF. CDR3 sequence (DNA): TGTGCCAGCAGCTTAGTGGGGACAGGAAACCCCGGGGAGCTGTTTTTT.

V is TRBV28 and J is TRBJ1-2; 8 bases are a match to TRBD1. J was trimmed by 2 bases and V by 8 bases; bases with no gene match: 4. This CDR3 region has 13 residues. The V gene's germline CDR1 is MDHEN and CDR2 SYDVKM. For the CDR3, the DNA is TGTGCCAGCCTTCGGACAGGGAACTATGGCTACACCTTC. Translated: CASLRTGNYGYTF.

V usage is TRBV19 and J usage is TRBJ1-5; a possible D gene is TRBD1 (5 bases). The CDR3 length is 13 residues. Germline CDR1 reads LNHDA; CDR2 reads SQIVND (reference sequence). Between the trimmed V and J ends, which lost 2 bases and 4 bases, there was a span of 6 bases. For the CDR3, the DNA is TGTGCCAGTAGTATACCAGGGAATCAGCCCCAGCATTTT. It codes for CASSIPGNQPQHF.

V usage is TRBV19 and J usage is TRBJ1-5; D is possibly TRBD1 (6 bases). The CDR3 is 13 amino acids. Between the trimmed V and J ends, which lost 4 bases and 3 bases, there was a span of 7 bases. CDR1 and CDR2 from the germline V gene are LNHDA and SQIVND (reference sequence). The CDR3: CASSRQVNQPQHF. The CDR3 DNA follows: TGTGCCAGTAGTAGACAGGTCAATCAGCCCCAGCATTTT.

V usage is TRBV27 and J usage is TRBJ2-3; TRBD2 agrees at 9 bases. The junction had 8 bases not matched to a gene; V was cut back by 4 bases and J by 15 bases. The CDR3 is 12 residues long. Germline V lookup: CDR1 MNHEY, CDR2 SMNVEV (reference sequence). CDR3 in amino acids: CASSSTGLAPYF. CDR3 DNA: TGTGCCAGCAGTTCCACGGGACTAGCCCCTTATTTT.

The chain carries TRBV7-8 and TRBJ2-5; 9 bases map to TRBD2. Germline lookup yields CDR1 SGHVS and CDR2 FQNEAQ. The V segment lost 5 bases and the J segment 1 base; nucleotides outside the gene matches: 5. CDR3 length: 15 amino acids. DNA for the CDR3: TGTGCCAGCAGCGAGGGACTAGCCCTCCAAGAGACCCAGTACTTC. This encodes CASSEGLALQETQYF.

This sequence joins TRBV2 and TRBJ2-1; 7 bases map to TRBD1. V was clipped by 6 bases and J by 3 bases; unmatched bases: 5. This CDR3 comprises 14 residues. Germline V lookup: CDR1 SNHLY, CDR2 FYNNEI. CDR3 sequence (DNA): TGTGCCAGCAGGACGGGACAGTTCTACAATGAGCAGTTCTTC. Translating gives CASRTGQFYNEQFF.

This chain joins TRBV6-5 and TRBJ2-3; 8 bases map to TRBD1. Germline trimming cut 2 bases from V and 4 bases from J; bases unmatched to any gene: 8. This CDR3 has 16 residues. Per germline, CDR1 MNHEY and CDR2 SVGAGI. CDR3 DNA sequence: TGTGCCAGCAGTTACCGTCAGGGGGCTGGCGCAGATACGCAGTATTTT. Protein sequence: CASSYRQGAGADTQYF.

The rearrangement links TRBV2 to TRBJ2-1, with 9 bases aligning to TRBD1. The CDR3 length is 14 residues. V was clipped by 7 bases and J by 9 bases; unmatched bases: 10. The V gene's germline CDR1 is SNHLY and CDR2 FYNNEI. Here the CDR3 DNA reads TGTGCCAGCACCGGGACAGGGTTTGACTCTGAGCAGTTCTTC. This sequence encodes CASTGTGFDSEQFF.

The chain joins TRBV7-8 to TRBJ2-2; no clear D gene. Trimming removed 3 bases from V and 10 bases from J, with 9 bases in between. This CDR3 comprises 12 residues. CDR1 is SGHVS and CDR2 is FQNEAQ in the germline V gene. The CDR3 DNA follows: TGTGCCAGCAGCTTTGCGTCCCTGGAGCTGTTTTTT. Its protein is CASSFASLELFF. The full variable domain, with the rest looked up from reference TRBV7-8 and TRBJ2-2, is GAGVSQSPRYKVAKRGQDVALRCDPISGHVSLFWYQQALGQGPEFLTYFQNEAQLDKSGLPSDRFFAERPEGSVSTLKIQRTQQEDSAVYLCASSFASLELFFGEGSRLTVL.